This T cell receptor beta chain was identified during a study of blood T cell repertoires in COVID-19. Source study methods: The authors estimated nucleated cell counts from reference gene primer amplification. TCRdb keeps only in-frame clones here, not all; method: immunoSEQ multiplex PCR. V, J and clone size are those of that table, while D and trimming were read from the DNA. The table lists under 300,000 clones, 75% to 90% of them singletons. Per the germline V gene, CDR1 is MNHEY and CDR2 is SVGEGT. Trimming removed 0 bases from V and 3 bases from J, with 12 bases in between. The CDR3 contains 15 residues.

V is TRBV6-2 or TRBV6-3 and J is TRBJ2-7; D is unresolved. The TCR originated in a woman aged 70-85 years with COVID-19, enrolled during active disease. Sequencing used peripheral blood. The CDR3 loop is CASSYSSTRYYEQYF. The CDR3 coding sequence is TGTGCCAGCAGTTACTCCTCGACACGCTACTACGAGCAGTACTTC.